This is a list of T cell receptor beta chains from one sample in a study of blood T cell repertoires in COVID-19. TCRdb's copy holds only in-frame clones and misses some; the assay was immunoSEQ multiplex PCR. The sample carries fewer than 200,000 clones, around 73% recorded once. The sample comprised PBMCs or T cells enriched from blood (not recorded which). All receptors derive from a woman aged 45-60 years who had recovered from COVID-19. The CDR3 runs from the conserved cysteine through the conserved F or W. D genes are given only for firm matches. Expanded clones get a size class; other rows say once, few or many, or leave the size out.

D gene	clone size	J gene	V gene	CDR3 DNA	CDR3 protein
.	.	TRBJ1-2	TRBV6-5	TGTGCCAGCAGTTATCAGGGGAACTATGGCTACACCTTC	CASSYQGNYGYTF
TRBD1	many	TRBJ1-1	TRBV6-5	TGTGCCATCACAGGGGGTAGCACTGAAGCTTTCTTT	CAITGGSTEAFF
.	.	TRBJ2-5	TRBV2	TGTGCCAGCAGTTTACAAAAGCAAGAGACCCAGTACTTC	CASSLQKQETQYF
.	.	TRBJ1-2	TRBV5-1	TGCGCCAGCAGCTACGACAGCTCCTATGGCTACACCTTC	CASSYDSSYGYTF
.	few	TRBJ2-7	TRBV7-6	TGTGCCAGCAGCTTAGATGCGGGGGCCTCTTGGGAGGAGCAGTACTTC	CASSLDAGASWEEQYF
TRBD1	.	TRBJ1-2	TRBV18	TGTGCCAGCTCACCCTACAGGGGGCAGGGAACTTCTGGCTACACCTTC	CASSPYRGQGTSGYTF
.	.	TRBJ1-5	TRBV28	TGTGCCAGCACCTCCCCCCTAAGTCAGCCCCAGCATTTT	CASTSPLSQPQHF
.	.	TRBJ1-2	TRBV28	TGTGCCAGCAGTTTCAGGGGACGCTCGGGCTACACCTTC	CASSFRGRSGYTF
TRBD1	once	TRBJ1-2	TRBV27	TGTGCCAGCAGTTTATCGGTGAGGGGGCTAAAGAACTATGGCTACACCTTC	CASSLSVRGLKNYGYTF
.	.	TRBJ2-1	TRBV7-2	TGTGCCAGCAGCTTAGATCCGGGATCCTACAATGAGCAGTTCTTC	CASSLDPGSYNEQFF
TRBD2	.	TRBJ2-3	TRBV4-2	TGTGCCAGCAGCCAAGAGTCAAGACTAGCGGGAGCCACAGATACGCAGTATTTT	CASSQESRLAGATDTQYF
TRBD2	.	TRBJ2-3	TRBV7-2	TGTGCCAGCAGCGCTAGAGCGGGAGTTTCAGATACGCAGTATTTT	CASSARAGVSDTQYF
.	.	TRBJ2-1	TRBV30	TGTGCCTGGAGTCCAGTCTACAATGAGCAGTTCTTC	CAWSPVYNEQFF
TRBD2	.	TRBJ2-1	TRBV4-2	TGTGCCAGCAGCCACGGGGCTAGCGGCCTCAATGAGCAGTTCTTC	CASSHGASGLNEQFF
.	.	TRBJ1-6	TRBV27	TGTGCCAGCAGGCTGCAACAGGGAGTTCTTTCACCCCTCCACTTT	CASRLQQGVLSPLHF
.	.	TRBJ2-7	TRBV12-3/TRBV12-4	TGTGCCAGCAGTTCATTCTACGAGCAGTACTTC	CASSSFYEQYF
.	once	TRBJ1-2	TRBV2	TGTGCCAGCAGTGCCGATCGATCTCCCGAAGCTTTCACCTTC	CASSADRSPEAFTF
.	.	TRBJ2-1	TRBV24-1	TGTGCCACCAGTGAGGAGGGAGGAGTTTACAATGAGCAGTTCTTC	CATSEEGGVYNEQFF
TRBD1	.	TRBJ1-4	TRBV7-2	TGTGCCAGCAGCTCCTTGACAGGGGTTGAAAAACTGTTTTTT	CASSSLTGVEKLFF
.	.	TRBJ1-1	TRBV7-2	TGTGCCAGCAGCCCCAGATACACTGAAGCTTTCTTT	CASSPRYTEAFF
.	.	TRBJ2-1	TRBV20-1	TGCAGTGCTAGTAGGGGCCAGGTGGGCGGTGCCTACAATGAGCAGTTCTTC	CSASRGQVGGAYNEQFF
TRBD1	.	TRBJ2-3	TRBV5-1	TGCGCCAGCAGCTTAGGGGGCGCAAATCGGTATTTT	CASSLGGANRYF
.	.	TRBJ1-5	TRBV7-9	TGTGCCAGCAGCTTAGAGCTTAGCAATCAGCCCCAGCATTTT	CASSLELSNQPQHF
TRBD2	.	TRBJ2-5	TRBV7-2	TGTGCCAGCAGCCTGGGACTAGCGAGGCAAGAGACCCAGTACTTC	CASSLGLARQETQYF
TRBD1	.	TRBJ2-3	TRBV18	TGTGCCAGCTCACGGAGCCCAGGGGGCGGTCCAGATACGCAGTATTTT	CASSRSPGGGPDTQYF
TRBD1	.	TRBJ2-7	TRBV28	TGTGCCAGCAGTTTTTGGCCGCAAGGACAGGGAAAGGGGGAGCAGTACTTC	CASSFWPQGQGKGEQYF
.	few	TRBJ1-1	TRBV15	TGTGCCACCAGCAGAGGGGGCGGTCTGGACACTGAAGCTTTCTTT	CATSRGGGLDTEAFF
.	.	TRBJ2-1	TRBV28	TGTGCCAGCAGAAGCGGTACAAGCTCCTACAATGAGCAGTTCTTC	CASRSGTSSYNEQFF
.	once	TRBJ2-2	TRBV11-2	TGTGCCAGCAGCTTATCCAGGGCTACCGGGGAGCTGTTTTTT	CASSLSRATGELFF
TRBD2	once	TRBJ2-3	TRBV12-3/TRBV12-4	TGTGCCAGCAAGTCGGGAGGGGGGGATACGCAGTATTTT	CASKSGGGDTQYF
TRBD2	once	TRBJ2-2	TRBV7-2	TGTGCCAGCAGCTTATCGGCAGGGAGGGTTTCCGGGGAGCTGTTTTTT	CASSLSAGRVSGELFF
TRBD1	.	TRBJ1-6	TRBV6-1	TGTGCCAGCAGTGACGGGGACAGCTCCTATAATTCACCCCTCCACTTT	CASSDGDSSYNSPLHF
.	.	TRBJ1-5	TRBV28	TGTGCCAGCAGAAGAAACAGGGTGAATCAGCCCCAGCATTTT	CASRRNRVNQPQHF
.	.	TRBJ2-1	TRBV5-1	TGCGCCAGCAGTCAAGGATCGGGAGCGCAGACCTACAATGAGCAGTTCTTC	CASSQGSGAQTYNEQFF
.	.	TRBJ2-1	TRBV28	TGTGCCATTACGGGAGCGGAGAGCAATGAGCAGTTCTTC	CAITGAESNEQFF
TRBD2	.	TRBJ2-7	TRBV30	TGTGCCTGGGATACCGGGACTAGGGGAAATCGGCAGTACTTC	CAWDTGTRGNRQYF
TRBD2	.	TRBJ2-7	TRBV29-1	TGCAGCGCCAGCGGGGGGGCCAGCGAGCAGTACTTC	CSASGGASEQYF
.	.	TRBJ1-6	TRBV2	TGTGCCAGCACCGGGTTTGATTCGGGACACAGGAATTCACCCCTCCACTTT	CASTGFDSGHRNSPLHF
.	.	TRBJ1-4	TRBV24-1	TGTGCCACCAGTGACCCTGTACAGGGTGAAAAACTGTTTTTT	CATSDPVQGEKLFF
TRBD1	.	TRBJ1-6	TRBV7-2	TGTGCCAGCAGCTCACGGGCAGGGGGCATATCCGATAATTCACCCCTCCACTTT	CASSSRAGGISDNSPLHF
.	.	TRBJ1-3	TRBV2	TGTGCCAGCAGTTCAGGGGACCCAGGAAACACCATATATTTT	CASSSGDPGNTIYF
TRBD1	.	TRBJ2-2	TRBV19	TGTGCCAGTCGACAGGGCACCGGGGAGCTGTTTTTT	CASRQGTGELFF
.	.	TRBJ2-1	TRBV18	TGTGCCAGCTCACAGGACAGAACAACCCGACTCTACAATGAGCAGTTCTTC	CASSQDRTTRLYNEQFF
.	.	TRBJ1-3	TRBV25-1	TGTGCCAGCAGTGAGCTGGCATCGACAGCTGGAAACACCATATATTTT	CASSELASTAGNTIYF
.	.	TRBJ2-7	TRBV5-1	TGCGCCAGCAGACGGTCAGGGCAGGGGATCTCCTACGAGCAGTACTTC	CASRRSGQGISYEQYF